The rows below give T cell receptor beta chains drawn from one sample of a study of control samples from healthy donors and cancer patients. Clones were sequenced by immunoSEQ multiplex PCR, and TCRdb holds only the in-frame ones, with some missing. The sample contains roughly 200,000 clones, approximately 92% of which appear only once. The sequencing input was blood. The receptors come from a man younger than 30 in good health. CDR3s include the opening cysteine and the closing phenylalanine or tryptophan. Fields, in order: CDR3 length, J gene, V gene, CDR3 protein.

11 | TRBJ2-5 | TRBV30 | CAWSVYETQYF
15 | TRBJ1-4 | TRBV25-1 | CASSEVGTANEKLFF
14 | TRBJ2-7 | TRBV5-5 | CASSSGTTSYEQYF
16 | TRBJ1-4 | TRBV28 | CASSRPGTAVNEKLFF
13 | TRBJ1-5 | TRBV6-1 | CASSEQENQPQHF
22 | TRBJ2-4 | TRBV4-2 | CASSPELIPSVGGTLAKNIQYF
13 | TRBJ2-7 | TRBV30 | CAWSTGQVYEQYF
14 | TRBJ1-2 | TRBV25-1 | CASSESPYNYGYTF
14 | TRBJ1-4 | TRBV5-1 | CASSLVALNEKLFF
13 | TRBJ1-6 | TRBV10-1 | CASSEDSRGPLHF
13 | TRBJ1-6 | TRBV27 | CASSTQVHSPLHF
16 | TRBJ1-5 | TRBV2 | CASSPLGGFKDQPQHF
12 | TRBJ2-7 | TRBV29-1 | CSCKTATYEQYF
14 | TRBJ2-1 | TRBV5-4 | CASSFDRAYNEQFF
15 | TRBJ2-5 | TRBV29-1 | CSVEERRERQETQYF
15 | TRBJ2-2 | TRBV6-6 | CASSYSGTGDGELFF
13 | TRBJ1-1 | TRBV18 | CASSPYEGSEAFF
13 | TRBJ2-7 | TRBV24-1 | CATSDPRRYEQYF
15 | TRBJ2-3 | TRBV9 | CASGEGDSCTDTQYF
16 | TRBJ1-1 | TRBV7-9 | CASSPWTGGTNTEAFF
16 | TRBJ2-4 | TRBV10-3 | CAISERDSLAKNIQYF
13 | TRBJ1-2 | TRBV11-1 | CASSGTGSYGYTF
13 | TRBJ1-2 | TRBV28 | CASSLPGNYGYTF
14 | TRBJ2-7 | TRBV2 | CASSRRLAGVEQYF
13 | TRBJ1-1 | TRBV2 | CASGRQERTEAFF
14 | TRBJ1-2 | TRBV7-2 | CASSLEDRAGGYTF
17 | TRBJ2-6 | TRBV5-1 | CASSTSGTTSGANVLTF
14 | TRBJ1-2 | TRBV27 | CASSSGRGNYGYTF
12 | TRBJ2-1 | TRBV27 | CASRTAGNEQFF
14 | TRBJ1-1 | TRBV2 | CASSGGQVSTEAFF
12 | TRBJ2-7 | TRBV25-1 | CASSHQGYEQYF